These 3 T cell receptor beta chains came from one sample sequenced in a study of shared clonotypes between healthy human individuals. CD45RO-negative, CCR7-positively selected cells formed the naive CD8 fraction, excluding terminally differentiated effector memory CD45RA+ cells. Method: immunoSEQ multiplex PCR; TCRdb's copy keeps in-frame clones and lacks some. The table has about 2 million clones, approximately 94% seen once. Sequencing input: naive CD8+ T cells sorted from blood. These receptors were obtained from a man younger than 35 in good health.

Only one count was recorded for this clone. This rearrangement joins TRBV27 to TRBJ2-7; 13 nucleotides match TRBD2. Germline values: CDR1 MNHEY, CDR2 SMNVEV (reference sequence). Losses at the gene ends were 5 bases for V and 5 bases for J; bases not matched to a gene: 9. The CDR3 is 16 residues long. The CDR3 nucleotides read TGTGCCAGCAGTCCAATACTAGCGGGAGGGCCCAACGAGCAGTACTTC. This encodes CASSPILAGGPNEQYF.

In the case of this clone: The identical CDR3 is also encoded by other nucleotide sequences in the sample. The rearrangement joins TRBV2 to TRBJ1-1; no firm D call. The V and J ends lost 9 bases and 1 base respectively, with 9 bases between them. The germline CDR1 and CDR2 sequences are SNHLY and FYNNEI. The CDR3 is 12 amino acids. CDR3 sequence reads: CASTRQNTEAFF. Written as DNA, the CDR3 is TGTGCCAGTACCCGACAGAACACTGAAGCTTTCTTT. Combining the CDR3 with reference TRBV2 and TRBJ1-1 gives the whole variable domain EPEVTQTPSHQVTQMGQEVILRCVPISNHLYFYWYRQILGQKVEFLVSFYNNEISEKSEIFDDQFSVERPDGSNFTLKIRSTKLEDSAMYFCASTRQNTEAFFGQGTRLTVV.

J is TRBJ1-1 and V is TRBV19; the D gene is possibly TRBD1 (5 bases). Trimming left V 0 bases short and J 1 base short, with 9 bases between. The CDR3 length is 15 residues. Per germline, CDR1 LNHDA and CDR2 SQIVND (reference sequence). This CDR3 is CASSIDGGANTEAFF. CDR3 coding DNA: TGTGCCAGTAGTATAGATGGAGGGGCGAACACTGAAGCTTTCTTT.